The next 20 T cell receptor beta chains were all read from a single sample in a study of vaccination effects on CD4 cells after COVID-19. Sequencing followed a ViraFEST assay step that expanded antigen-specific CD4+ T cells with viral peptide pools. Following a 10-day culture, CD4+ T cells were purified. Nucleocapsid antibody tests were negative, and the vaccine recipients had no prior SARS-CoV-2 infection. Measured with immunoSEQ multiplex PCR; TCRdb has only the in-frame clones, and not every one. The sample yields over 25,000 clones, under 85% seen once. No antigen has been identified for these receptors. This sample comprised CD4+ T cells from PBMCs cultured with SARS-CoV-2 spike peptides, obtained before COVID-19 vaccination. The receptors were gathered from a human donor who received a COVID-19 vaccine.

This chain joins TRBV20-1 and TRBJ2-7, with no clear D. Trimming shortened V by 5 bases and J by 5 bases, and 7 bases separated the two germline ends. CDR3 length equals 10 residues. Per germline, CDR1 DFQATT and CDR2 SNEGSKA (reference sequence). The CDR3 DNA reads TGCAGTGCTCAATCAAACGAGCAGTACTTC. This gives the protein CSAQSNEQYF.

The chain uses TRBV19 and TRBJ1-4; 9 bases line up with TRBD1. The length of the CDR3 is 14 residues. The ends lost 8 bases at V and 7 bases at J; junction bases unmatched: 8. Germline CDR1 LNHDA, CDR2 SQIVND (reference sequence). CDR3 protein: CASQGGTGTEKLFF. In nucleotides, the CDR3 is TGTGCCAGTCAAGGGGGGACAGGGACTGAAAAACTGTTTTTT.

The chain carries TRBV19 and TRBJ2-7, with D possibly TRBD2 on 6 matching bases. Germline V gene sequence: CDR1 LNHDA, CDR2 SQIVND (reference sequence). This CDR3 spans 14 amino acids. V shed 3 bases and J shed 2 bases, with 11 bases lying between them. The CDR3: CASSITGVTYEQYF. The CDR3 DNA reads TGTGCCAGTAGTATCACGGGAGTCACCTACGAGCAGTACTTC.

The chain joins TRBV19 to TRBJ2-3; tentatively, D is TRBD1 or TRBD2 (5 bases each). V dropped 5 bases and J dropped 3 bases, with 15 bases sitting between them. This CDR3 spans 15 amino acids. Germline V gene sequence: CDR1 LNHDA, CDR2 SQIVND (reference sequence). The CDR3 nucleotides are TGTGCCAGTAGTCTCTTCAGGGAGATTACAGATACGCAGTATTTT. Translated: CASSLFREITDTQYF.

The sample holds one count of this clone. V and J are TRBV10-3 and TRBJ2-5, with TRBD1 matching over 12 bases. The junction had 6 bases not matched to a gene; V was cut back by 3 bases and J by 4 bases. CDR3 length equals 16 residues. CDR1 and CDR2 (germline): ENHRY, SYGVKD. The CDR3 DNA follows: TGTGCCATCAGTGACTCCGGGACAGGGGGCGGAGAGACCCAGTACTTC. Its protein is CAISDSGTGGGETQYF.

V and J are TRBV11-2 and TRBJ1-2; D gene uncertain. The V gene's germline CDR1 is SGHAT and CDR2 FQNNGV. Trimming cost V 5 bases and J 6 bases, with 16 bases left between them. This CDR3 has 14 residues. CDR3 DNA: TGTGCCAGCAGCCCCTCCTTCAGGCCCCATGGCTACACCTTC. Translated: CASSPSFRPHGYTF.

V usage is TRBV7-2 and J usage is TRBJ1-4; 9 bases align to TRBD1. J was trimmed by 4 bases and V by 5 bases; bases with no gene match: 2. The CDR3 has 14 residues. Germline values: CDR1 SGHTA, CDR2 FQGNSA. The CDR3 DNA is TGTGCCAGCAGCCCGGGACAGGGTAATGAAAAACTGTTTTTT. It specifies CASSPGQGNEKLFF.

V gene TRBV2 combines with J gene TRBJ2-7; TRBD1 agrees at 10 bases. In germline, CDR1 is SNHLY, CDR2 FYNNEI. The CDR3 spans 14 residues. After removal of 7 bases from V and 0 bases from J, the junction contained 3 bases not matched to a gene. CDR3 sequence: CASKGQGISYEQYF. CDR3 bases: TGTGCCAGCAAGGGACAGGGGATCTCCTACGAGCAGTACTTC.

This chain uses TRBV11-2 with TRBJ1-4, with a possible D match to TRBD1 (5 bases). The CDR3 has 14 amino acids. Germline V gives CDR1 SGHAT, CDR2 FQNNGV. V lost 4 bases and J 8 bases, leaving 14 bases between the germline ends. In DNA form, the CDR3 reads TGTGCCAGCAGCTACAACCAGGGATTAGAAAAACTGTTTTTT. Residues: CASSYNQGLEKLFF.

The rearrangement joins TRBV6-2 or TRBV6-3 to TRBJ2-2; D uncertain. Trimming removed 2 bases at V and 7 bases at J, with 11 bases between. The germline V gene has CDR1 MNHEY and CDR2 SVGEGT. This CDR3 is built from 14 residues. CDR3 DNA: TGTGCCAGCAGTTACCTCGTTGGTAGCGGGGAGCTGTTTTTT. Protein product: CASSYLVGSGELFF.

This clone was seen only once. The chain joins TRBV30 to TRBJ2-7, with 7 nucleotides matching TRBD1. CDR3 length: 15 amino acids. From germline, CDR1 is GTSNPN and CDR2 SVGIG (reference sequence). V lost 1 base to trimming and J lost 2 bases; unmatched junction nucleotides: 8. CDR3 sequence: CAWSETGVLAYEQYF. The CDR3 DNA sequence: TGTGCCTGGAGTGAAACAGGGGTCCTAGCCTACGAGCAGTACTTC.

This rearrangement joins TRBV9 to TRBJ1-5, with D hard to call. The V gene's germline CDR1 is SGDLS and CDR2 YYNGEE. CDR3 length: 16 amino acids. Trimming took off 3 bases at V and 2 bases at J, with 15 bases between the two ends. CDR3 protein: CASSADSGSRNQPQHF. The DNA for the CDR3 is TGTGCCAGCAGCGCAGATTCAGGTTCCCGCAATCAGCCCCAGCATTTT.

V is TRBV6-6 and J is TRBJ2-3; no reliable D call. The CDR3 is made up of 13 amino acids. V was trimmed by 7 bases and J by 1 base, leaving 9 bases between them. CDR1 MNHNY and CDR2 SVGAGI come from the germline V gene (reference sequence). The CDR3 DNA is TGTGCCAGCACGACACCCGGCACAGATACGCAGTATTTT. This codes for CASTTPGTDTQYF.

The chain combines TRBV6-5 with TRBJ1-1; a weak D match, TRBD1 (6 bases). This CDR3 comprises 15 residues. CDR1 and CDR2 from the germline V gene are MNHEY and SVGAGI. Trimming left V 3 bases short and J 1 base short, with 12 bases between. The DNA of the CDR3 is TGTGCCAGCAGTTATTCTGACAGGAGGAACACTGAAGCTTTCTTT. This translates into CASSYSDRRNTEAFF.

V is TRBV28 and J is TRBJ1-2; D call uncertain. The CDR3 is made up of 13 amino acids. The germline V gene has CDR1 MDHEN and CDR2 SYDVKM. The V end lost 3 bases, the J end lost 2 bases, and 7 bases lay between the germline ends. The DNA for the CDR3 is TGTGCCAGCAGTTTTATGCGCAACTATGGCTACACCTTC. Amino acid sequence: CASSFMRNYGYTF.

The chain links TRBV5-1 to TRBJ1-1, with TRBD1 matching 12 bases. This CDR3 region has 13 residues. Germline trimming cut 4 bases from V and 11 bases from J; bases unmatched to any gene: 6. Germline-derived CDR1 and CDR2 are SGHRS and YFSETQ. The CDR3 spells CASSGGTGGEAFF. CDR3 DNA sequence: TGCGCCAGCAGCGGCGGGACAGGGGGCGAGGCTTTCTTT. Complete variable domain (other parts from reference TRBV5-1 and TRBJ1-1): KAGVTQTPRYLIKTRGQQVTLSCSPISGHRSVSWYQQTPGQGLQFLFEYFSETQRNKGNFPGRFSGRQFSNSRSEMNVSTLELGDSALYLCASSGGTGGEAFFGQGTRLTVV.

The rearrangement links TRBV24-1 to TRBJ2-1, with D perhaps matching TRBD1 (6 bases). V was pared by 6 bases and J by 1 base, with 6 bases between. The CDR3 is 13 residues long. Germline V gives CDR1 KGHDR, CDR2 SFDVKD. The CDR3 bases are TGTGCCACCAGTCAGGGGTCCTACAATGAGCAGTTCTTC. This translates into CATSQGSYNEQFF.

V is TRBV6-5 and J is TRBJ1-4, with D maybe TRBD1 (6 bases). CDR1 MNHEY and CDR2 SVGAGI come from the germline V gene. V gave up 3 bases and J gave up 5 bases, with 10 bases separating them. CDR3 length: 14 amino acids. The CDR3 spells CASSYTGRNEKLFF. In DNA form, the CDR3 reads TGTGCCAGCAGTTATACAGGGAGAAATGAAAAACTGTTTTTT.

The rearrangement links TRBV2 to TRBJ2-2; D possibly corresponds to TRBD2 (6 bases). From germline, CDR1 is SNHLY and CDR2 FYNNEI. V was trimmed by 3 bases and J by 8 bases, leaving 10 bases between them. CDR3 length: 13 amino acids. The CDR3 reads CASSDSLAGELFF. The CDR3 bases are TGTGCCAGCAGTGATTCCCTAGCGGGGGAGCTGTTTTTT.

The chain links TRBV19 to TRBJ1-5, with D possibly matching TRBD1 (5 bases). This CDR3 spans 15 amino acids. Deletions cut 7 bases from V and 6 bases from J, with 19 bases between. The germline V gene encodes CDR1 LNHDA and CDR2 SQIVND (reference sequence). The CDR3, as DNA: TGTGCCAGTACGTGGGGGGATCGGAAGGGTCAGCCCCAGCATTTT. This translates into CASTWGDRKGQPQHF. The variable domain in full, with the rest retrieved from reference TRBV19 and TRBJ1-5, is DGGITQSPKYLFRKEGQNVTLSCEQNLNHDAMYWYRQDPGQGLRLIYYSQIVNDFQKGDIAEGYSVSREKKESFPLTVTSAQKNPTAFYLCASTWGDRKGQPQHFGDGTRLSIL.